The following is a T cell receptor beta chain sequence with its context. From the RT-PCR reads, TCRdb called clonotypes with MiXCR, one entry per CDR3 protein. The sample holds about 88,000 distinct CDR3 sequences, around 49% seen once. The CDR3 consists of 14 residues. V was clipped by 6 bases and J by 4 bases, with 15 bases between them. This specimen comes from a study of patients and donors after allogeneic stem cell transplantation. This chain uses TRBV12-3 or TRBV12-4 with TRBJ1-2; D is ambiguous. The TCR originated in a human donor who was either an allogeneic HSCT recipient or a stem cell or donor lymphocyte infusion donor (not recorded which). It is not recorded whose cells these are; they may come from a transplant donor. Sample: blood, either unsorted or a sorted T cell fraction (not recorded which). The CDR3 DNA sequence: TGTGCCAGCAGCTATGAGAGACTTCGCTATGGCTACACCTTC. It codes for CASSYERLRYGYTF.